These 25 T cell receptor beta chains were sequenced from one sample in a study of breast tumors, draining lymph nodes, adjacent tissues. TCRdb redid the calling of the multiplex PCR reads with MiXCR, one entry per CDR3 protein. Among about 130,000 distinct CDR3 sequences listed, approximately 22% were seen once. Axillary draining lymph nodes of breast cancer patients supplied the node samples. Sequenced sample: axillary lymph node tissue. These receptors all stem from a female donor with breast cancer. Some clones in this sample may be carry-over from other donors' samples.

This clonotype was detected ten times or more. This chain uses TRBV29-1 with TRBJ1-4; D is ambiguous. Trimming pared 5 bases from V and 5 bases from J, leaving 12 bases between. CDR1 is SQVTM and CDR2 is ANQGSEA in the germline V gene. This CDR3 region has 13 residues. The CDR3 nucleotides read TGCAGCGTTAAAGCCCGGGAAAATGAAAAACTGTTTTTT. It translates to CSVKARENEKLFF.

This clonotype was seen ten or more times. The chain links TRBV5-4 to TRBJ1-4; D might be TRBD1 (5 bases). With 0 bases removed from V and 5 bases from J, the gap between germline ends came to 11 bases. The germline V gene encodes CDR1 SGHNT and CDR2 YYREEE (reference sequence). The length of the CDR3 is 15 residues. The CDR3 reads CASSLDLGVNEKLFF. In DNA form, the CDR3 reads TGTGCCAGCAGCTTGGACTTGGGGGTGAATGAAAAACTGTTTTTT.

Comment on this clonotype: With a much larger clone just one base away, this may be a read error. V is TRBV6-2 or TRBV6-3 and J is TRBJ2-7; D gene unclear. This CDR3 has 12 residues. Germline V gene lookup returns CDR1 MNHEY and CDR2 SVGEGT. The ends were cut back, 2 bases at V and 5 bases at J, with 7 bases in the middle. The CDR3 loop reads CASSYPPDEQYF. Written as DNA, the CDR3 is TGTGCCAGCAGTTACCCTCCCGACGAGCAGTACTTC.

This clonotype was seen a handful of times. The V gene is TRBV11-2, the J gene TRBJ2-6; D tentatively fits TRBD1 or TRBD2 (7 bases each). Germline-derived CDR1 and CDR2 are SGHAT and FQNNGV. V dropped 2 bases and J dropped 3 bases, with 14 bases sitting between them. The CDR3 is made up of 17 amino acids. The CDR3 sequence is CASSLLTGRGGANVLTF. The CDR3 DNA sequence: TGTGCCAGCAGCTTATTGACAGGGAGGGGTGGGGCCAACGTCCTGACTTTC.

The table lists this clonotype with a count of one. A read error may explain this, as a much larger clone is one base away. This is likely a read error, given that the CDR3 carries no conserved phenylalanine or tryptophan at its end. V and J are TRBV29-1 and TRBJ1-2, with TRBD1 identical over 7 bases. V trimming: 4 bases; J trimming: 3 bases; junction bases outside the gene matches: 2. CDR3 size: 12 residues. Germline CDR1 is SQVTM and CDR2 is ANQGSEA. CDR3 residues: CSVVTGDYGYTL. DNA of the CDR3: TGCAGCGTTGTTACAGGGGACTATGGCTACACCCTC.

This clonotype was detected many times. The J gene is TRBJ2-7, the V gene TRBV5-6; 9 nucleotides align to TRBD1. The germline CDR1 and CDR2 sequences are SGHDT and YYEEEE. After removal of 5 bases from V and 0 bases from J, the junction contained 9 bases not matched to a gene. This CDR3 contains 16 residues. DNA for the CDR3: TGTGCCAGCAGTAGAACCGGGACAGGGCTCTCCTACGAGCAGTACTTC. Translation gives CASSRTGTGLSYEQYF. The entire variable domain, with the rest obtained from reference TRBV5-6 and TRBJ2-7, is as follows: DAGVTQSPTHLIKTRGQQVTLRCSPKSGHDTVSWYQQALGQGPQFIFQYYEEEERQRGNFPDRFSGHQFPNYSSELNVNALLLGDSALYLCASSRTGTGLSYEQYFGPGTRLTVT.

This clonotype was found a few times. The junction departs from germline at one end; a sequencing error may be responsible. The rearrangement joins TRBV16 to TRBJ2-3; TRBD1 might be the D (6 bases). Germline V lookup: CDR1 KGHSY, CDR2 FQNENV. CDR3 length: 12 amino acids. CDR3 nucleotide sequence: TGTGCCAGCAGCCAAAGGACAGAGCCCGGGGATTTT. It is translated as CASSQRTEPGDF.

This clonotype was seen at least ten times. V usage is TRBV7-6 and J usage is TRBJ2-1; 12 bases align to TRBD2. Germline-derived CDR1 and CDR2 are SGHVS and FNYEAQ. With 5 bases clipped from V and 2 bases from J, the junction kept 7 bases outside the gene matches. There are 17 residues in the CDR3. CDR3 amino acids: CASSPPTSGSTYNEQFF. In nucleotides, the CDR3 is TGTGCCAGCAGCCCACCGACTAGCGGGAGCACCTACAATGAGCAGTTCTTC.

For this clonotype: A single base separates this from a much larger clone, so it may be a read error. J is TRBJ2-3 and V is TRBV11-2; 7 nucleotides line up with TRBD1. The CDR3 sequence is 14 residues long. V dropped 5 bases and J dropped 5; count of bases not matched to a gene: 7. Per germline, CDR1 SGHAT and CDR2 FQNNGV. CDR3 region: CASSAGRTGDTQYF. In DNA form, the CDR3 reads TGTGCCAGCAGCGCCGGCAGGACAGGAGATACGCAGTATTTT.

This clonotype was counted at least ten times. CDR3: CASSLLEGAEAPLHF. The CDR3 DNA is TGCGCCAGCAGCTTGTTGGAGGGGGCGGAAGCACCCCTCCACTTT. The V and J genes are TRBV5-1 and TRBJ1-6, with TRBD1 identical over 7 bases. The CDR3 sequence is 15 residues long. Trimming at V came to 1 base and at J to 11 bases, leaving 9 bases not matched to a gene. The germline gives CDR1 SGHRS, CDR2 YFSETQ.

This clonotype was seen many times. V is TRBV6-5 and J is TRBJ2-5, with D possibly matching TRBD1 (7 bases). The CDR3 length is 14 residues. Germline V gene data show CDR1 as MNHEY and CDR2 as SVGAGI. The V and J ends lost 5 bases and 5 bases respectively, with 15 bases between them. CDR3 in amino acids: CASSLAGQPETQYF. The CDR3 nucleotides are TGTGCCAGCAGTCTGGCGGGACAGCCGGAGACCCAGTACTTC.

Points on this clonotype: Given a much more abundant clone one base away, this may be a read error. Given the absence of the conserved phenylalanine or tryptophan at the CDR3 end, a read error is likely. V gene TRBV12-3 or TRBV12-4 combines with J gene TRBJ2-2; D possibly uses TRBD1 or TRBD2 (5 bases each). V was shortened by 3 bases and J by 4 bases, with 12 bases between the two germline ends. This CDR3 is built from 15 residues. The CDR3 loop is CASSFGGVSTGELFS. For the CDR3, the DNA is TGTGCCAGCAGTTTTGGGGGAGTTAGCACCGGGGAGCTGTTTTCT.

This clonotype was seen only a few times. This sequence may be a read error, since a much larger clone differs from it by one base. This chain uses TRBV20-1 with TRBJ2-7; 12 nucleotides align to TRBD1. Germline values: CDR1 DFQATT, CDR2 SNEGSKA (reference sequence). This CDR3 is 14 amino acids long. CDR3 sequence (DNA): TGCAGTGCTAGCTGGGACAGGGGGCCTTACGAGCAGCACTTC. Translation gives CSASWDRGPYEQHF.

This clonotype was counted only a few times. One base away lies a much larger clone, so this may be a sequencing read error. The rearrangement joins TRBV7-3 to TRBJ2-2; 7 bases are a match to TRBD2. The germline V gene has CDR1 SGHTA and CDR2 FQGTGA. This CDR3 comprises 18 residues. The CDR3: CASSLLPISGSNTGELSF. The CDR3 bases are TGTGCCAGCAGCTTACTTCCCATTAGCGGGTCGAACACCGGGGAGCTGTCTTTT.

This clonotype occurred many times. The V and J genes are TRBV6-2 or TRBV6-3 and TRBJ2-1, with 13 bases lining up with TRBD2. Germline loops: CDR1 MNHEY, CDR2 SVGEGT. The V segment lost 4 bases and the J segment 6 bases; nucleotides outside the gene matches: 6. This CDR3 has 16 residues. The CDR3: CASSSRTSGRVNEQFF. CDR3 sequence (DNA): TGTGCCAGCAGTTCCCGGACTAGCGGGAGAGTCAATGAGCAGTTCTTC.

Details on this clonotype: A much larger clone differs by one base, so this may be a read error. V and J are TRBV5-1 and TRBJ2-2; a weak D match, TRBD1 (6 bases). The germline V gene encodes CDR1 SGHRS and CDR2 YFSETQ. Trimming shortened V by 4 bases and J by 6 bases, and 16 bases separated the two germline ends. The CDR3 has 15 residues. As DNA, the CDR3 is TGCGCCAGCAGCCTTACAGGGTCCGGCGCCGGGGAGCTGTTTTTT. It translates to CASSLTGSGAGELFF.

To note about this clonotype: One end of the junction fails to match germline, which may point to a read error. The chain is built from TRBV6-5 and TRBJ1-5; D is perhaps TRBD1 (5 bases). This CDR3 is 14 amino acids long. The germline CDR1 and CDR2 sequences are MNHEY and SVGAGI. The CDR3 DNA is TGTGCCAGCAGTCCCGGGACGAGCAATCAGCCCCGGCATTTT. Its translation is CASSPGTSNQPRHF.

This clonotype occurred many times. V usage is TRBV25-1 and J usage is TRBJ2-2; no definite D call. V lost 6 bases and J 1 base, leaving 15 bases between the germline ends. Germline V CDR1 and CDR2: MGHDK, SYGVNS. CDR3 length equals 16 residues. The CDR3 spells CASRVDILRNTGELFF. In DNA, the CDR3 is TGTGCCAGCAGGGTCGACATCCTCAGGAACACCGGGGAGCTGTTTTTT.

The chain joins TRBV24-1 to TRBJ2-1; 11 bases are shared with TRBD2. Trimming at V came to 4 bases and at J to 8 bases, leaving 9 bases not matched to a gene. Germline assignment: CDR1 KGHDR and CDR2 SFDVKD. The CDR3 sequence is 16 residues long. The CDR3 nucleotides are TGTGCCACCAGTGACCCTTTAGCGGGAGGGCCCGATGAGCAGTTCTTC. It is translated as CATSDPLAGGPDEQFF.

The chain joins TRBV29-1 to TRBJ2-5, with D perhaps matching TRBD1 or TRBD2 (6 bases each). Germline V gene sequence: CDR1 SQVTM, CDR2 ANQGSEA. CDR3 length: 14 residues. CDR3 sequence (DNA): TGCAACGCCCAAACGGGGGCAGATCAAGAGACCCAGTACTTC. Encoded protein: CNAQTGADQETQYF.

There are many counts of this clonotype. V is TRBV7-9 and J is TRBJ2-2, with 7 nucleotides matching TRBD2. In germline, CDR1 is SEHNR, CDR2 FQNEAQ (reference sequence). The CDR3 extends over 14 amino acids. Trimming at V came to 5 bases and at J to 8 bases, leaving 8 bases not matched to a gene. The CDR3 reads CASSQTSRLGELFF. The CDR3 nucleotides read TGTGCCAGCAGCCAGACTAGCAGACTGGGGGAGCTGTTTTTT.

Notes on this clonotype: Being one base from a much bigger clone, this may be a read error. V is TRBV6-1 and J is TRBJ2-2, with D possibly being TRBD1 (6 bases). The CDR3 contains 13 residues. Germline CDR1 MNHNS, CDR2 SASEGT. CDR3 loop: CTSRASQGGELFF. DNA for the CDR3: TGTACCAGCAGGGCCTCACAGGGCGGGGAGCTGTTTTTT.

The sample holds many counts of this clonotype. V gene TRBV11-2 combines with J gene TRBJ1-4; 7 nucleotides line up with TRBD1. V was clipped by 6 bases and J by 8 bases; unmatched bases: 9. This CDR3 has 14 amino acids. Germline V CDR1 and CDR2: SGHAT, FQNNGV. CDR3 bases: TGTGCCAGCAGTAGAGACAGGGCCTCGGAAAAACTGTTTTTT. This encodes CASSRDRASEKLFF.

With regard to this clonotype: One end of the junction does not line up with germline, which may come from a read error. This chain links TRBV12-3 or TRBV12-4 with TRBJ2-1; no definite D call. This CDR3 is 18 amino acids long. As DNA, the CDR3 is TGTGCCAGCAGTTACTCCTTCGGGCGGATCCTATCCTACAATGGGCAGTTCTTC. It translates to CASSYSFGRILSYNGQFF.

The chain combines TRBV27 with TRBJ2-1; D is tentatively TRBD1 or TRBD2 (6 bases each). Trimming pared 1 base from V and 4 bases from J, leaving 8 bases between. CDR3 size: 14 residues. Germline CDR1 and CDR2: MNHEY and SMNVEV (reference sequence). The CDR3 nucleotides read TGTGCCAGCAGTTTATGGGGGGCGTACAATGAGCAGTTCTTC. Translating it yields CASSLWGAYNEQFF.